This T cell receptor beta chain was retrieved from a study of blood T cell repertoires in COVID-19. Study background: COVID-19 samples from acute and convalescent phases originated in the United States, Italy and Spain.

J gave up 4 bases and V 4 bases, and 4 bases lay outside the gene matches. This CDR3 is built from 15 residues. Germline V gene sequence: CDR1 SGHRS, CDR2 YFSETQ. Original data processing: Quantification of nucleated cells was approximated via reference gene primer amplification. TCRdb's copy holds only in-frame clones and misses some; the assay was immunoSEQ multiplex PCR. The V and J calls and clone size come from that table; D and trimming were worked out from the DNA. The sample carries about 110,000 clones, approximately 79% recorded once. This clonotype was sampled from an elderly woman with active or convalescent COVID-19. Material for sequencing was peripheral blood. V and J are TRBV5-1 and TRBJ1-4, with 10 bases aligning to TRBD1. The DNA of the CDR3 is TGCGCCAGCAGCAGGGACAGGGGTGGTAATGAAAAACTGTTTTTT. Amino acids: CASSRDRGGNEKLFF.